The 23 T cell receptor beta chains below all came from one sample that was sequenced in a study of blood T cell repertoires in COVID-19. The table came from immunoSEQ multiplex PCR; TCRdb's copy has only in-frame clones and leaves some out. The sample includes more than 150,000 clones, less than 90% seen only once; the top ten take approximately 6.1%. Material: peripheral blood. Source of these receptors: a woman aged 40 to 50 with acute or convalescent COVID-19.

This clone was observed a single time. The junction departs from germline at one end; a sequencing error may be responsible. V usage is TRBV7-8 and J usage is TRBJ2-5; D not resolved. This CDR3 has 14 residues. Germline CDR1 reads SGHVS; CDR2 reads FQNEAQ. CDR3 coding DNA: TGTGCCAGCAGCAACCCCCTCAGGAAAGAAACCCAGTACTTC. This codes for CASSNPLRKETQYF.

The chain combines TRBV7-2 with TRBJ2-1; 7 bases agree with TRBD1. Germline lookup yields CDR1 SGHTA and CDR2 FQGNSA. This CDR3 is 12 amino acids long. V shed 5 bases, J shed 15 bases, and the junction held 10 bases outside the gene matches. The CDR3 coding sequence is TGTGCCAGCAGCCGACCCGGACAGGTTCCGTTCTTC. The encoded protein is CASSRPGQVPFF. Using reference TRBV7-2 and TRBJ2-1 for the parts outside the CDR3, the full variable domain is GAGVSQSPSNKVTEKGKDVELRCDPISGHTALYWYRQSLGQGLEFLIYFQGNSAPDKSGLPSDRFSAERTGGSVSTLTIQRTQQEDSAVYLCASSRPGQVPFFGPGTRLTVL.

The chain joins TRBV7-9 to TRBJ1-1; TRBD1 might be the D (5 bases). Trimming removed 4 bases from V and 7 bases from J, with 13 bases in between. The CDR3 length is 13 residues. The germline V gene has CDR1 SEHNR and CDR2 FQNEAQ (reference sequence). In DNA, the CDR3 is TGTGCCAGCAGCTCCGGTGGGGCAGTTGAAGCTTTCTTT. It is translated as CASSSGGAVEAFF.

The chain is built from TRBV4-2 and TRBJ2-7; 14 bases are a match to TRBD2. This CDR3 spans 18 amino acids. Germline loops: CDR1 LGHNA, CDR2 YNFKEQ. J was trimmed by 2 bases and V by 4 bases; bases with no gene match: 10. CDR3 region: CASSLRLAGGLQPYEQYF. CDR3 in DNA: TGTGCCAGCAGCCTCCGACTAGCGGGAGGGCTTCAGCCCTACGAGCAGTACTTC.

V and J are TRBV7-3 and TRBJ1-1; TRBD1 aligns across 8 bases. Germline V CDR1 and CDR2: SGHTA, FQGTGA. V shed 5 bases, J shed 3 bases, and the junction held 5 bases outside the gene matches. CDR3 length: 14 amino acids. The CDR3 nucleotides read TGTGCCAGCAGCCGGAGGACAGGGCACACTGAAGCTTTCTTT. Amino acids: CASSRRTGHTEAFF.

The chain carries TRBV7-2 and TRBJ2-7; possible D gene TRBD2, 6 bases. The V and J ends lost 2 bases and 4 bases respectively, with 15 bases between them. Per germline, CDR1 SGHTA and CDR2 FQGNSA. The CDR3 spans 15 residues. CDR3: CASSLWQGGPYEQYF. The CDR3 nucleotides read TGTGCCAGCAGCTTATGGCAGGGAGGCCCGTACGAGCAGTACTTC.

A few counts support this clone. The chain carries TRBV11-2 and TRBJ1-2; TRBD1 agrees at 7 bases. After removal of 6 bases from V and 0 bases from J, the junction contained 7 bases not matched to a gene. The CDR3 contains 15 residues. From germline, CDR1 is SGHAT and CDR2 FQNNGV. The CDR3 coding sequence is TGTGCCAGCAGACAGACAGGGCATACTAACTATGGCTACACCTTC. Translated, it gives CASRQTGHTNYGYTF.

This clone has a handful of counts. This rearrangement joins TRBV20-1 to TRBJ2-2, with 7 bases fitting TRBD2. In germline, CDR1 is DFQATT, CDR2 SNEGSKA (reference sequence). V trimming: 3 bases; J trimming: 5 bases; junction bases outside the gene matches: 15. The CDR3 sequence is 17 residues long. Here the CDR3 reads CSASPASGQRGTGELFF. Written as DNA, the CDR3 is TGCAGTGCTAGTCCGGCTAGCGGCCAGCGAGGAACCGGGGAGCTGTTTTTT.

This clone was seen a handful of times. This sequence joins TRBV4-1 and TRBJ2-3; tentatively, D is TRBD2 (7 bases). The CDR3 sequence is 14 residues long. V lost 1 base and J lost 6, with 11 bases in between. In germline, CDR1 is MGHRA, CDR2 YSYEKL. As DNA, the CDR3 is TGCGCCAGCAGCCAAGCGCGGGGGCTGGATACGCAGTATTTT. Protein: CASSQARGLDTQYF.

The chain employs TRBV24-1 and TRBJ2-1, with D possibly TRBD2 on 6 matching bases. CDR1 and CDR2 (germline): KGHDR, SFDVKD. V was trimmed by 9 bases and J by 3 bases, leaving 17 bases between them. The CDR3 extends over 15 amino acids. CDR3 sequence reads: CATGVGGGGYNEQFF. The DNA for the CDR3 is TGTGCCACCGGAGTGGGGGGAGGAGGCTACAATGAGCAGTTCTTC.

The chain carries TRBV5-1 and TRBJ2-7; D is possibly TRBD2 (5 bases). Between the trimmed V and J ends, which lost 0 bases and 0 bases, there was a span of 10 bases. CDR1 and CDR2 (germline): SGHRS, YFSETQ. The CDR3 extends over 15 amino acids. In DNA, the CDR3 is TGCGCCAGCAGCTTGGGCCCGGGAATCTCCTACGAGCAGTACTTC. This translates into CASSLGPGISYEQYF.

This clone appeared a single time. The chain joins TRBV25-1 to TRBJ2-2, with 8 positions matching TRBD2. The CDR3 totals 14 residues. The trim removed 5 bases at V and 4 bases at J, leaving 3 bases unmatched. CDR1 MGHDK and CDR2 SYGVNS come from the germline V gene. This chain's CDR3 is CASSIAGGTGELFF. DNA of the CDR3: TGTGCCAGCAGTATTGCGGGAGGCACCGGGGAGCTGTTTTTT.

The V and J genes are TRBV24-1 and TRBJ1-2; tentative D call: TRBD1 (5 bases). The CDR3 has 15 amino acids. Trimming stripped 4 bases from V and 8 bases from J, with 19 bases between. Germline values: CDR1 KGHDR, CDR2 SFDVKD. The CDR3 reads CATSDPTKQGLGYTF. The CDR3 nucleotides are TGTGCCACCAGTGACCCCACCAAGCAGGGTCTCGGCTACACCTTC.

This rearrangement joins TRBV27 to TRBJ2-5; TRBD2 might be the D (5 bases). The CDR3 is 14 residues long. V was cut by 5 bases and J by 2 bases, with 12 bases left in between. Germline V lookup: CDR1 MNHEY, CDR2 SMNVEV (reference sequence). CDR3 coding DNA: TGTGCCAGCAGTCCCGCCCGGGGACAAGAGACCCAGTACTTC. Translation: CASSPARGQETQYF.

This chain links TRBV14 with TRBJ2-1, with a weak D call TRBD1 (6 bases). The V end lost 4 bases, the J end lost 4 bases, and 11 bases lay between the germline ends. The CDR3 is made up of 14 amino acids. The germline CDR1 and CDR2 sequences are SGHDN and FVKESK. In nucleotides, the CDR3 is TGTGCCAGCAGCCCGTTGGACAGTTACAATGAGCAGTTCTTC. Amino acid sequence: CASSPLDSYNEQFF.

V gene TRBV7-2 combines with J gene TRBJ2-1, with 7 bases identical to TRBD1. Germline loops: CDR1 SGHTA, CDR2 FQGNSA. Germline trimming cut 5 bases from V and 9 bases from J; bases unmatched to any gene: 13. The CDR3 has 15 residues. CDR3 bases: TGTGCCAGCAGCCCAATTGGACAGGTCTCAGGTGAGCAGTTCTTC. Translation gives CASSPIGQVSGEQFF.

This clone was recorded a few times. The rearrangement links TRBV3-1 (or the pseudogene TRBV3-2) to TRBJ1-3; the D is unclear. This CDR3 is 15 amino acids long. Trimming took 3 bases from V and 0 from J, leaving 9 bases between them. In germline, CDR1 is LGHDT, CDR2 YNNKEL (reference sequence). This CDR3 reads CASSHTPNSGNTIYF. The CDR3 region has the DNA TGTGCCAGCAGCCATACTCCCAACTCTGGAAACACCATATATTTT.

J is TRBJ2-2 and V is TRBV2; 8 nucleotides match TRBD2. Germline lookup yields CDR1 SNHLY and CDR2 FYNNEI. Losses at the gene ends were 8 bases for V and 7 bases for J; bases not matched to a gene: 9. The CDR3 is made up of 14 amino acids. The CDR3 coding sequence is TGTGCCAGCGGGGCTGGGACTAGGGTCGGGGAGCTGTTTTTT. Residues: CASGAGTRVGELFF.

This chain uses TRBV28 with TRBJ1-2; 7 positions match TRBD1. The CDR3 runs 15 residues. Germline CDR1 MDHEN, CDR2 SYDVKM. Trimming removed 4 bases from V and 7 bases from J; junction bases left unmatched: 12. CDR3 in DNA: TGTGCCAGCAGTTACCCAGACAGGGTTTATTCTGGCTACACCTTC. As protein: CASSYPDRVYSGYTF.

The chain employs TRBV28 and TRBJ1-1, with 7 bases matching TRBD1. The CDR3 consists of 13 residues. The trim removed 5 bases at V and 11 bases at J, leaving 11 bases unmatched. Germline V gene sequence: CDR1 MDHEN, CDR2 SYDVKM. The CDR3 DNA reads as TGTGCCAGCAGTCCCCCCGACAGGGCCCGCGCTTTCTTT. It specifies CASSPPDRARAFF.

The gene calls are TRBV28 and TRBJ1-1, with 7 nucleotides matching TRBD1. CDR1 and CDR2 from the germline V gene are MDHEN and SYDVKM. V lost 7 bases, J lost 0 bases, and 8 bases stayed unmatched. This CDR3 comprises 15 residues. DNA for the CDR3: TGTGCCAGCAACATAGGGGGCAACATGAACACTGAAGCTTTCTTT. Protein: CASNIGGNMNTEAFF.

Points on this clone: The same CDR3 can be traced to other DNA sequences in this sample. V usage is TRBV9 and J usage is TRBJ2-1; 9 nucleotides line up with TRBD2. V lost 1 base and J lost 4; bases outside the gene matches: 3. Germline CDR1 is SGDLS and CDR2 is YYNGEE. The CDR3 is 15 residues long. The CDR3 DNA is TGTGCCAGCAGCGTAAGTAGCGGGAGTTACAATGAGCAGTTCTTC. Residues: CASSVSSGSYNEQFF.

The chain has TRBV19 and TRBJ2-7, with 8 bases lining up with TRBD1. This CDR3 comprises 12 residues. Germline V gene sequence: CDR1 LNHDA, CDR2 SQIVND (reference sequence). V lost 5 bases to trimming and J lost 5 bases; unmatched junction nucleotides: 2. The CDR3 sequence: CASSQGAHEQYF. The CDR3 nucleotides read TGTGCCAGTAGTCAGGGGGCCCACGAGCAGTACTTC.